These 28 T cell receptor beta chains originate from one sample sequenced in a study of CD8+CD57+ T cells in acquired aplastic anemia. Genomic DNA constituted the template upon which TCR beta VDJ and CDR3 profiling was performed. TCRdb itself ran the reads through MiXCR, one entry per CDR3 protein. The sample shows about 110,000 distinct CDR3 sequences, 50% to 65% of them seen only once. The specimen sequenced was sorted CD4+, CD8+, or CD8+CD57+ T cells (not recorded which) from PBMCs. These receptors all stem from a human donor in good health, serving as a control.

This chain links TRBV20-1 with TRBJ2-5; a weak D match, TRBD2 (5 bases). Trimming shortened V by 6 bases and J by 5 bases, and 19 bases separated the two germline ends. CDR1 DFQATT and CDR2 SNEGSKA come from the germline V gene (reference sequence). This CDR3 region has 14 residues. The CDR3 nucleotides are TGCAGTGCCCCGAACAAGGGCTTAGCGGAGACCCAGTACTTC. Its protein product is CSAPNKGLAETQYF.

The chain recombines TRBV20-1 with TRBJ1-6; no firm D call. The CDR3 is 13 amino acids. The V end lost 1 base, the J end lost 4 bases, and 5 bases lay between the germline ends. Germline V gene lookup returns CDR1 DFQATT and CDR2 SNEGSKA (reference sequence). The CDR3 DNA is TGCAGTGCTAGAGTTGATTATAATTCACCCCTCCACTTT. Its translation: CSARVDYNSPLHF.

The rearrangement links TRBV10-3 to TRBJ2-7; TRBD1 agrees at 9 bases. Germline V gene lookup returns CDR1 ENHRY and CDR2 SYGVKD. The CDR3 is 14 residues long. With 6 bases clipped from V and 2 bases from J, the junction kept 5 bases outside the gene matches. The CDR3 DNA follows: TGTGCCATCAGGGAACAGGGGGCGGCCTACGAGCAGTACTTC. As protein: CAIREQGAAYEQYF.

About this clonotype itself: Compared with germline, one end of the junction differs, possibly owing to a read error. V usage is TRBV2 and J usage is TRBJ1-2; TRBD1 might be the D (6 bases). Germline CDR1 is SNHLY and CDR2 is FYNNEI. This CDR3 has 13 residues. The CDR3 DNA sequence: TGTGCCAGCAGAGAAGCGGGGGGCCACGGCTACACCTTC. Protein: CASREAGGHGYTF. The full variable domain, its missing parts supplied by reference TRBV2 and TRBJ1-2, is EPEVTQTPSHQVTQMGQEVILRCVPISNHLYFYWYRQILGQKVEFLVSFYNNEISEKSEIFDDQFSVERPDGSNFTLKIRSTKLEDSAMYFCASREAGGHGYTFGSGTRLTVV.

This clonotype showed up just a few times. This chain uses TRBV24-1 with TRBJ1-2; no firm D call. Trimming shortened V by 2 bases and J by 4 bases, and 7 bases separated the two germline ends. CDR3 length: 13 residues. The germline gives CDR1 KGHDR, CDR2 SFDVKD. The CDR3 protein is CATSDSSSYGYTF. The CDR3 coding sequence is TGTGCCACCAGTGATTCGTCGAGCTATGGCTACACCTTC.

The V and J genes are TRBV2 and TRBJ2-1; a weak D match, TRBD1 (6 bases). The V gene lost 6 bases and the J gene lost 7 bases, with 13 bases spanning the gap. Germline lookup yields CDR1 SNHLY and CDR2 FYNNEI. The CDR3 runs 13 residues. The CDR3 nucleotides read TGTGCCAGCAGAAGCAGGGGTTCGAATGAGCAGTTCTTC. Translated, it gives CASRSRGSNEQFF. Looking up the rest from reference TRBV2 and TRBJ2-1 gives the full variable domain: EPEVTQTPSHQVTQMGQEVILRCVPISNHLYFYWYRQILGQKVEFLVSFYNNEISEKSEIFDDQFSVERPDGSNFTLKIRSTKLEDSAMYFCASRSRGSNEQFFGPGTRLTVL.

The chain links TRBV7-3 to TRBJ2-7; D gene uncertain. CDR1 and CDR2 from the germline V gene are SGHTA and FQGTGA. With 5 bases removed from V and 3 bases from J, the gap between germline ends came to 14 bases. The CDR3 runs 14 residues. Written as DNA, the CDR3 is TGTGCCAGCAGCCTGGGCTTCCTCCTCTACGAGCAGTACGTC. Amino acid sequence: CASSLGFLLYEQYV.

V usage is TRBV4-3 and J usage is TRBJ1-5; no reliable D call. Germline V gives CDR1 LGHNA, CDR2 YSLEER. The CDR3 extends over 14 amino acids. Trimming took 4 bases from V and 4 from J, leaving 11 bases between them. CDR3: CASSLGWGNQPQHF. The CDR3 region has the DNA TGCGCCAGCAGCCTCGGTTGGGGAAATCAGCCCCAGCATTTT.

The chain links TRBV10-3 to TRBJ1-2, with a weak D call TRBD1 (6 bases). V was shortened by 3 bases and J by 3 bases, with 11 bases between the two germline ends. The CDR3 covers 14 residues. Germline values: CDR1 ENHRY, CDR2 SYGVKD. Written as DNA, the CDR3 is TGTGCCATCAGTGACGCTGGACAGCACTATGGCTACACCTTC. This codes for CAISDAGQHYGYTF.

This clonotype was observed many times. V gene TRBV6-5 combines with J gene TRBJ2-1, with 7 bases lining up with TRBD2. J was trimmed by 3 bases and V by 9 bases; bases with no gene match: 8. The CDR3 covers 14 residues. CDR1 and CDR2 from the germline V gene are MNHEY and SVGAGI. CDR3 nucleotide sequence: TGTGCCAGGTCCAGGGACTACCACTACAATGAGCAGTTCTTC. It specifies CARSRDYHYNEQFF.

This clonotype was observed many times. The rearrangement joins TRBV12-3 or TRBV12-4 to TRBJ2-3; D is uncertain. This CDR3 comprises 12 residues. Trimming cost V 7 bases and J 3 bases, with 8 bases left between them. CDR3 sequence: CASIGPTDTQYF. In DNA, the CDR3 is TGTGCCAGCATTGGGCCGACAGATACGCAGTATTTT.

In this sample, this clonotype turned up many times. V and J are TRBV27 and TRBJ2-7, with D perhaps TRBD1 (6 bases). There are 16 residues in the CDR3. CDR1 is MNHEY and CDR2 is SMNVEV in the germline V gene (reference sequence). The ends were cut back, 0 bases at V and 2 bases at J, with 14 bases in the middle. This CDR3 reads CASSLSLGAEAYEQYF. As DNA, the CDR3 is TGTGCCAGCAGTTTATCCTTGGGGGCGGAGGCCTACGAGCAGTACTTC.

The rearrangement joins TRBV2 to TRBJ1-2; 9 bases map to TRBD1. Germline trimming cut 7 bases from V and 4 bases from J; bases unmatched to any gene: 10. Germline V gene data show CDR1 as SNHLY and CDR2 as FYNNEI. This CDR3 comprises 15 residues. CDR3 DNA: TGTGCCAGCACTGGGGCCGGGACAGGGCTCTATGGCTACACCTTC. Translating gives CASTGAGTGLYGYTF.

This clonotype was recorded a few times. The CDR3 coding sequence is TGTGCCAGTAGTTCCATGACAGGGGCGAACACCGGGGAGCTGTTTTTT. It codes for CASSSMTGANTGELFF. This sequence joins TRBV19 and TRBJ2-2; 8 bases are shared with TRBD1. There are 16 residues in the CDR3. V was clipped by 5 bases and J by 0 bases; unmatched bases: 5. Germline CDR1 and CDR2: LNHDA and SQIVND (reference sequence). Full variable domain (outside the CDR3, taken from reference TRBV19 and TRBJ2-2): DGGITQSPKYLFRKEGQNVTLSCEQNLNHDAMYWYRQDPGQGLRLIYYSQIVNDFQKGDIAEGYSVSREKKESFPLTVTSAQKNPTAFYLCASSSMTGANTGELFFGEGSRLTVL.

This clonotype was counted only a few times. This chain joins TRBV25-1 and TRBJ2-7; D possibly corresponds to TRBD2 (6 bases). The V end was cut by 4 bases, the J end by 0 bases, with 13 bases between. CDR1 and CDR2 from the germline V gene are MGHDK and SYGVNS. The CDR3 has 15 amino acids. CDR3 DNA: TGTGCCAGCAGTGGGGGGGACGGTTCCTCCTACGAGCAGTACTTC. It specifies CASSGGDGSSYEQYF.

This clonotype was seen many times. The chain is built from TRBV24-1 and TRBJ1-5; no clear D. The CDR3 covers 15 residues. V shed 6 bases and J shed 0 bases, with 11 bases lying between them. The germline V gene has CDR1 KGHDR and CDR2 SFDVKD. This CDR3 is CATSPNGNSNQPQHF. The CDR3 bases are TGTGCCACCAGTCCGAACGGCAATAGCAATCAGCCCCAGCATTTT.

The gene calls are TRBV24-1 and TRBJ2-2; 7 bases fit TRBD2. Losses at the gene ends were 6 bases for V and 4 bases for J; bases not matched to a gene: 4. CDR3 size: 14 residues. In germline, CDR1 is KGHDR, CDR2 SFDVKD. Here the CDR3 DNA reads TGTGCCACCAGTACGGGGGGAGGCACCGGGGAGCTGTTTTTT. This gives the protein CATSTGGGTGELFF.

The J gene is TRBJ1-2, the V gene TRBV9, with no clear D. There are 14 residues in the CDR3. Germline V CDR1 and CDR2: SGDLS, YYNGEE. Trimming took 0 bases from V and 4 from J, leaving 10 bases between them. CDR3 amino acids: CASSVDAGGYGYTF. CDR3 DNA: TGTGCCAGCAGCGTAGACGCAGGAGGCTATGGCTACACCTTC.

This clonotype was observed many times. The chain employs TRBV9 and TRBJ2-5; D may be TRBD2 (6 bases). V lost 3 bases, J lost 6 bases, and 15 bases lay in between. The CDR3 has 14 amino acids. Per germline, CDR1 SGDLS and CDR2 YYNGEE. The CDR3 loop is CASSAQEGAKTQYF. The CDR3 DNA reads TGTGCCAGCAGCGCCCAGGAGGGAGCGAAGACCCAGTACTTC.

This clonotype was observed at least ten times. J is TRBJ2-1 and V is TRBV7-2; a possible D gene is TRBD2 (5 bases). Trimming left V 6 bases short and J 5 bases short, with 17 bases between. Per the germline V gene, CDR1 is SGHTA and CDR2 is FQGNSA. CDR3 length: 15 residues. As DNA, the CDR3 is TGTGCCAGCAGTCATAGCGATACAGCAAACAATGAGCAGTTCTTC. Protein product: CASSHSDTANNEQFF.

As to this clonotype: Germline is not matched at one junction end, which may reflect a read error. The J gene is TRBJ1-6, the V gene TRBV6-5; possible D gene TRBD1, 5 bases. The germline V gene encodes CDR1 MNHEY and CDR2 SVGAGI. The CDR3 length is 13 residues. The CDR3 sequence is CTSSFRASSPLHF. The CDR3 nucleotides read TGTACCAGCAGTTTCAGGGCTTCTTCACCCCTCCACTTT.

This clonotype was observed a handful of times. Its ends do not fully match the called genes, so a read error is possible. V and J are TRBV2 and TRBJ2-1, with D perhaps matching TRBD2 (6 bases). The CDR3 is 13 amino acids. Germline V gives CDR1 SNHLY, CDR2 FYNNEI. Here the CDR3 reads CATSDPGDNEQFF. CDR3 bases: TGTGCCACCAGTGACCCGGGGGACAATGAGCAGTTCTTC.

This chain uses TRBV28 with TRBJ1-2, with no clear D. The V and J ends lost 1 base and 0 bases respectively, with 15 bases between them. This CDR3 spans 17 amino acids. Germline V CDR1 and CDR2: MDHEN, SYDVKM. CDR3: CASSLSSRTRANYGYTF. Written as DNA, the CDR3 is TGTGCCAGCAGTTTATCCTCAAGAACTAGGGCTAACTATGGCTACACCTTC.

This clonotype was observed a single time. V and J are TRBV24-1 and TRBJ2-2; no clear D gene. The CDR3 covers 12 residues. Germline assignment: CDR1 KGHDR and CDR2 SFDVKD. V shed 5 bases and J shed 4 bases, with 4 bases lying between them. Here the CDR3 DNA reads TGTGCCACCAGTGTGGGCACCGGGGAGCTGTTTTTT. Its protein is CATSVGTGELFF.

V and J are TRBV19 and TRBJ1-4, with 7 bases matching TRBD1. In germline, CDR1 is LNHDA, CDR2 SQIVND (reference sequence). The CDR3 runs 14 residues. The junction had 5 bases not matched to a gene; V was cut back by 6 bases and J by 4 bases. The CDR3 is CASRTTGVNEKLFF. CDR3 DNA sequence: TGTGCCAGTAGGACTACAGGGGTTAATGAAAAACTGTTTTTT.

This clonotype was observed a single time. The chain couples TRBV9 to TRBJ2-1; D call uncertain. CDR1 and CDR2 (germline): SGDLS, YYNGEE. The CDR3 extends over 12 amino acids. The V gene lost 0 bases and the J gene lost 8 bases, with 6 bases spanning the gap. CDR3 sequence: CASSVVFDEQFF. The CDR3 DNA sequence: TGTGCCAGCAGCGTAGTTTTCGATGAGCAGTTCTTC.

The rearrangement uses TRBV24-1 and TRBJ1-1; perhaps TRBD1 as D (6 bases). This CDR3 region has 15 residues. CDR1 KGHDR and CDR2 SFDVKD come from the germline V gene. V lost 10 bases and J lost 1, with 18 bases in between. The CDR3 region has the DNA TGTGCCACGCAGTCGGGGGGCCAGAGGAACACTGAAGCTTTCTTT. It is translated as CATQSGGQRNTEAFF.

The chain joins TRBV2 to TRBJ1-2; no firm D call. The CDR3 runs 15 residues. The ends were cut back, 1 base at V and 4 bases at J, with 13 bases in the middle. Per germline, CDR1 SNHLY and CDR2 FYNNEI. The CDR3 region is CASSEVPRRIYGYTF. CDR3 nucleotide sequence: TGTGCCAGCAGTGAAGTCCCGAGGCGAATCTATGGCTACACCTTC.